This T cell receptor beta chain is drawn from a study of cytomegalovirus exposure and HLA in healthy donors. V was cut by 1 base and J by 5 bases, with 11 bases left in between. The CDR3 runs to 14 residues. Germline values: CDR1 SGHTA, CDR2 FQGNSA. Primers: 60 Vbeta forward and 13 Jbeta reverse. Data came from immunoSEQ multiplex PCR; TCRdb stores just in-frame clones and leaves some out. The sample contains roughly 150,000 clones, 85% of which appear only once. The sequence was collected from a woman aged 18-29 years in good health and CMV-seronegative. The genes are TRBV7-2 and TRBJ2-5; TRBD1 is a possible D gene (6 bases). Sequenced input: PBMCs. CDR3 protein: CASSLVRGGETQYF. CDR3 nucleotides: TGTGCCAGCAGCTTAGTCAGGGGCGGGGAGACCCAGTACTTC.